The clone carrying this T cell receptor (beta chain) came up once. What it binds is unknown. TCRdb keeps only in-frame clones here, not all; method: immunoSEQ multiplex PCR. The sample carries 130,000 or so clones, about 92% recorded once. CDR1 ENHRY and CDR2 SYGVKD come from the germline V gene. V was pared by 3 bases and J by 2 bases, with 11 bases between. The CDR3 has 15 amino acids. The data were taken from a study of T cell responses to AZD1222 COVID-19 vaccine. Study-level results: Donors in the cohort were predominantly white British and more often female, and clonal diversity was possibly underestimated. Baseline testing showed seropositivity in only six AZD1222 recipients.

The V call is TRBV10-3, the J call TRBJ1-3; D remains unclear. Sequencing used peripheral blood, obtained on day 0 of MenACWY control vaccination. This clonotype originated in an adult in good health. The CDR3 here is CAISDPRSTGNTIYF. The CDR3 DNA reads as TGTGCCATCAGTGACCCCCGGTCTACTGGAAACACCATATATTTT.